These 22 T cell receptor beta chains originate from one sample sequenced in a study of response to subunit inactivated influenza vaccine (dated by TCRdb to 2017 to 2018). The library came from RT-PCR. Sequencing used an Illumina HiSeq 2500. TCRdb cleaned the public reads at Q25 with fastp, built clones with MiXCR and kept in-frame beta chains. Merged by CDR3 protein, the rows form single entries marked with the most common genes and DNA. The sample table lists around 790,000 distinct CDR3 sequences, 21% of them with a count of one. The ten largest clones add up to 10% to 13% of the sample. The source was PBMCs from blood, collected more than 4 days after vaccination. These receptors came from a man in his fifties or sixties who received an inactivated influenza vaccine. Donor details come from another sample of the same person, matched by shared clones.

The rearrangement joins TRBV5-1 to TRBJ1-6, with D uncertain. The CDR3 totals 16 residues. Trimming stripped 3 bases from V and 7 bases from J, with 17 bases between. The germline CDR1 and CDR2 sequences are SGHRS and YFSETQ. The CDR3: CASSWGSVEPNSPLHF. CDR3 in DNA: TGCGCCAGCAGCTGGGGAAGTGTTGAACCGAATTCACCCCTCCACTTT.

The DNA of the CDR3 is TGCAGCGTTGAAGACCCCACCGGGACAGGGGAAGAGACCCAGTACTTC. It specifies CSVEDPTGTGEETQYF. The chain combines TRBV29-1 with TRBJ2-5; 10 bases are shared with TRBD1. J was trimmed by 3 bases and V by 0 bases; bases with no gene match: 7. CDR1 and CDR2 (germline): SQVTM, ANQGSEA. The CDR3 is 16 residues long.

CDR3 nucleotides: TGTGCCAGCGGCTCGGTGATCAATGAGCAGTTCTTC. Protein: CASGSVINEQFF. V gene TRBV6-6 combines with J gene TRBJ2-1; no clear D gene. V lost 8 bases and J 6 bases, leaving 11 bases between the germline ends. This CDR3 comprises 12 residues. Germline CDR1 and CDR2: MNHNY and SVGAGI (reference sequence).

Only a few counts were recorded for this clonotype. The CDR3 loop reads CASSLESGTTDTQYF. The CDR3 nucleotides read TGCGCCAGCAGCTTGGAATCGGGGACTACAGATACGCAGTATTTT. This chain joins TRBV5-1 and TRBJ2-3, with D perhaps TRBD2 (6 bases). This CDR3 contains 15 residues. V was shortened by 0 bases and J by 3 bases, with 11 bases between the two germline ends. Germline values: CDR1 SGHRS, CDR2 YFSETQ.

The V and J genes are TRBV2 and TRBJ2-1; 9 bases map to TRBD2. Looked up from germline, CDR1 is SNHLY and CDR2 is FYNNEI. The CDR3 contains 16 residues. V dropped 3 bases and J dropped 7; count of bases not matched to a gene: 10. The CDR3 DNA sequence: TGTGCCAGCAGTGATCAGAGCGGGAGGACACCGAATGAGCAGTTCTTC. This gives the protein CASSDQSGRTPNEQFF.

This clonotype came up a few times. This chain joins TRBV6-5 and TRBJ1-1; 11 bases match TRBD1. Germline V gene data show CDR1 as MNHEY and CDR2 as SVGAGI. Trimming cost V 4 bases and J 4 bases; bases outside gene matches: 5. The CDR3 consists of 15 residues. The CDR3 region has the DNA TGTGCCAGCAGTTTCCAGGGACAGGGGGGCACTGAAGCTTTCTTT. Protein product: CASSFQGQGGTEAFF.

The chain couples TRBV4-2 to TRBJ2-1, with D uncertain. Germline CDR1 LGHNA, CDR2 YNFKEQ. This CDR3 is 13 amino acids long. V shed 7 bases and J shed 5 bases, with 12 bases lying between them. In DNA form, the CDR3 reads TGTGCCAGCACCATGAAGGGTCACAATGAGCAGTTCTTC. As protein: CASTMKGHNEQFF.

This clonotype was picked up a small number of times. The CDR3 nucleotides are TGTGCCAGCGCGCGGAGCGAGGCGAACACCGGGGAGCTGTTTTTT. It specifies CASARSEANTGELFF. V usage is TRBV12-3 or TRBV12-4 and J usage is TRBJ2-2; D is undetermined. V dropped 8 bases and J dropped 0 bases, with 13 bases sitting between them. The CDR3 contains 15 residues.

This clonotype was detected a few times. CDR3 amino acids: CASSLGGTGGEKLFF. The DNA of the CDR3 is TGTGCCAGCAGCTTGGGCGGGACAGGGGGTGAAAAACTGTTTTTT. The V and J genes are TRBV5-5 and TRBJ1-4; 11 bases line up with TRBD1. With V trimmed by 0 bases and J by 7 bases, 2 bases remained unmatched. Germline CDR1 is SGHKS and CDR2 is YYEKEE (reference sequence). The CDR3 runs to 15 residues.

The table lists this clonotype with a few counts. The rearrangement joins TRBV29-1 to TRBJ1-2; D is unresolved. In germline, CDR1 is SQVTM, CDR2 ANQGSEA. Deletions cut 0 bases from V and 7 bases from J, with 21 bases between. CDR3 length equals 16 residues. This chain's CDR3 is CSVEDPRQFGSGGYTF. CDR3 DNA sequence: TGCAGCGTTGAAGATCCACGGCAGTTCGGTTCGGGTGGCTACACCTTC. The entire variable domain, with the rest obtained from reference TRBV29-1 and TRBJ1-2, is as follows: SAVISQKPSRDICQRGTSLTIQCQVDSQVTMMFWYRQQPGQSLTLIATANQGSEATYESGFVIDKFPISRPNLTFSTLTVSNMSPEDSSIYLCSVEDPRQFGSGGYTFGSGTRLTVV.

The genes are TRBV19 and TRBJ1-5; 7 bases align to TRBD1. The CDR3 runs 17 residues. CDR1 is LNHDA, CDR2 SQIVND, per germline (reference sequence). Trimming took 7 bases from V and 3 from J; bases not matched to a gene: 15. CDR3 DNA: TGTGCCAGTACCCCCGGACTTGGGACAGTATCCAATCAGCCCCAGCATTTT. It is translated as CASTPGLGTVSNQPQHF. The whole variable domain, remainder taken from reference TRBV19 and TRBJ1-5, is DGGITQSPKYLFRKEGQNVTLSCEQNLNHDAMYWYRQDPGQGLRLIYYSQIVNDFQKGDIAEGYSVSREKKESFPLTVTSAQKNPTAFYLCASTPGLGTVSNQPQHFGDGTRLSIL.

This clonotype was picked up many times. V and J are TRBV11-2 and TRBJ2-3; D perhaps matches TRBD2 (5 bases). The V gene's germline CDR1 is SGHAT and CDR2 FQNNGV. The germline V and J ends were trimmed by 1 base and 4 bases, with 12 bases remaining between them. The CDR3 loop spans 15 amino acids. CDR3 protein: CASSLVGGVADTQYF. In DNA, the CDR3 is TGTGCCAGCAGCTTAGTTGGAGGAGTCGCAGATACGCAGTATTTT.

This clonotype showed up just a few times. The chain joins TRBV4-3 to TRBJ2-3; 7 bases agree with TRBD2. V dropped 1 base and J dropped 11; count of bases not matched to a gene: 6. The length of the CDR3 is 13 residues. CDR1 LGHNA and CDR2 YSLEER come from the germline V gene. The CDR3 reads CASSQVGGEGQYF. For the CDR3, the DNA is TGCGCCAGCAGCCAAGTCGGCGGGGAGGGGCAGTATTTT.

The chain recombines TRBV24-1 with TRBJ2-1, with D possibly TRBD1 on 5 matching bases. The V gene's germline CDR1 is KGHDR and CDR2 SFDVKD. V was shortened by 4 bases and J by 0 bases, with 12 bases between the two germline ends. This CDR3 spans 16 amino acids. CDR3 residues: CATSDVDSPSYNEQFF. The CDR3 DNA reads as TGTGCCACCAGTGACGTCGACAGTCCCTCCTACAATGAGCAGTTCTTC.

This clonotype appeared a few times. The CDR3 is CSVAPLTSGGADTQYF. For the CDR3, the DNA is TGCAGCGTGGCCCCCTTGACTAGCGGGGGGGCAGATACGCAGTATTTT. V gene TRBV29-1 combines with J gene TRBJ2-3; 14 positions agree with TRBD2. With V trimmed by 6 bases and J by 4 bases, 9 bases remained unmatched. The germline gives CDR1 SQVTM, CDR2 ANQGSEA. The CDR3 runs 16 residues.

The chain couples TRBV6-2 or TRBV6-3 to TRBJ2-1, with D unresolved. The length of the CDR3 is 14 residues. The V gene lost 7 bases and the J gene lost 3 bases, with 13 bases spanning the gap. Germline V gives CDR1 MNHEY, CDR2 SVGEGT. The DNA for the CDR3 is TGTGCCAGCACGGCAGAAAGTTTCTACAATGAGCAGTTCTTC. Translation gives CASTAESFYNEQFF.

The CDR3 nucleotides read TGCAGTGCTAGGGGGTATTGGGTCTCCGATGGCTACACCTTC. It encodes CSARGYWVSDGYTF. The J gene is TRBJ1-2, the V gene TRBV20-1; the D is unclear. V dropped 3 bases and J dropped 6 bases, with 17 bases sitting between them. Per germline, CDR1 DFQATT and CDR2 SNEGSKA (reference sequence). CDR3 size: 14 residues.

The V gene is TRBV4-2, the J gene TRBJ2-5, with a possible D match to TRBD1 (5 bases). CDR3 size: 14 residues. From germline, CDR1 is LGHNA and CDR2 YNFKEQ. V lost 0 bases to trimming and J lost 2 bases, with 7 bases between them. In DNA, the CDR3 is TGTGCCAGCAGCCAAGATCCAGGGCAAGAGACCCAGTACTTC. As protein: CASSQDPGQETQYF.

CDR3 region: CASAADSGANVLTF. CDR3 DNA: TGTGCCAGCGCGGCGGACTCTGGGGCCAACGTCCTGACTTTC. The chain uses TRBV6-4 and TRBJ2-6; D is ambiguous. Germline loops: CDR1 MRHNA, CDR2 SNTAGT. The CDR3 runs 14 residues. V lost 8 bases to trimming and J lost 0 bases, with 8 bases between them.

At least ten counts were recorded for this clonotype. The chain combines TRBV5-1 with TRBJ1-1; D gene unclear. Germline lookup yields CDR1 SGHRS and CDR2 YFSETQ. This CDR3 has 14 residues. The germline V and J ends were trimmed by 0 bases and 0 bases, with 6 bases remaining between them. CDR3 sequence (DNA): TGCGCCAGCAGCTTGGTACAGTTGAACACTGAAGCTTTCTTT. Its translation is CASSLVQLNTEAFF. The whole variable domain, filled in from reference TRBV5-1 and TRBJ1-1, reads KAGVTQTPRYLIKTRGQQVTLSCSPISGHRSVSWYQQTPGQGLQFLFEYFSETQRNKGNFPGRFSGRQFSNSRSEMNVSTLELGDSALYLCASSLVQLNTEAFFGQGTRLTVV.

This clonotype has only a few counts. The J gene is TRBJ2-5, the V gene TRBV7-2; D might be TRBD1 or TRBD2, each matching 5 bases. The CDR3 is made up of 14 amino acids. Between the trimmed V and J ends, which lost 2 bases and 2 bases, there was a span of 9 bases. The germline gives CDR1 SGHTA, CDR2 FQGNSA. The CDR3 protein is CASSLYWGQETQYF. The CDR3 DNA reads as TGTGCCAGCAGCTTATATTGGGGGCAAGAGACCCAGTACTTC.

CDR3: CASSLVAKSTDTQYF. DNA for the CDR3: TGCGCCAGCAGCTTGGTTGCCAAGAGCACAGATACGCAGTATTTT. The chain couples TRBV5-1 to TRBJ2-3; D gene ambiguous. The germline CDR1 and CDR2 sequences are SGHRS and YFSETQ. Trimming pared 0 bases from V and 0 bases from J, leaving 8 bases between. The CDR3 contains 15 residues. The full variable domain, completed using reference TRBV5-1 and TRBJ2-3, is KAGVTQTPRYLIKTRGQQVTLSCSPISGHRSVSWYQQTPGQGLQFLFEYFSETQRNKGNFPGRFSGRQFSNSRSEMNVSTLELGDSALYLCASSLVAKSTDTQYFGPGTRLTVL.